These 27 T cell receptor beta chains were all obtained from the same sample, sequenced in a study of CD8+ T cells in alopecia areata. The sequencing template was cDNA reverse transcribed from extracted RNA. Profiling relied on immunoSEQ multiplex PCR, and the TCRdb table lists in-frame clones only, not all of them. Among some 200,000 clones listed, more than 55% were seen once. Sequenced sample: CD8+ T cells sorted from blood. The source of these receptors is a human donor in good health.

J is TRBJ1-2 and V is TRBV29-1; D not certain. The V and J ends lost 5 bases and 2 bases respectively, with 9 bases between them. Germline values: CDR1 SQVTM, CDR2 ANQGSEA. The CDR3 is 12 amino acids. The CDR3: CSVTGWNYGYTF. For the CDR3, the DNA is TGCAGCGTTACCGGTTGGAACTATGGCTACACCTTC.

The rearrangement links TRBV7-9 to TRBJ2-5, with D maybe TRBD2 (7 bases). The CDR3 contains 15 residues. V was shortened by 4 bases and J by 5 bases, with 17 bases between the two germline ends. In germline, CDR1 is SEHNR, CDR2 FQNEAQ (reference sequence). The CDR3 DNA is TGTGCCAGCAGCTCTGCGGCGGGGGCGTGGGAGACCCAGTACTTC. Residues: CASSSAAGAWETQYF.

The CDR3 region is CASSAGTVPYEQYF. The CDR3 DNA follows: TGTGCCAGCAGCGCCGGGACAGTGCCTTACGAGCAGTACTTC. The chain is built from TRBV6-5 and TRBJ2-7; 7 nucleotides line up with TRBD1. The CDR3 consists of 14 residues. Trimming at V came to 6 bases and at J to 4 bases, leaving 9 bases not matched to a gene. CDR1 is MNHEY, CDR2 SVGAGI, per germline.

This clone has more than one count but fewer than ten. V and J are TRBV5-8 and TRBJ1-1; no firm D call. The CDR3 totals 15 residues. Germline-derived CDR1 and CDR2 are SGHTS and YDEGEE. The V end was cut by 0 bases, the J end by 3 bases, with 12 bases between. The CDR3 DNA is TGTGCCAGCAGCTTGGGGGCAGCCCGGGACACTGAAGCTTTCTTT. Its translation is CASSLGAARDTEAFF.

This rearrangement joins TRBV30 to TRBJ1-2; possible D gene TRBD1, 5 bases. This CDR3 region has 12 residues. CDR1 and CDR2 from the germline V gene are GTSNPN and SVGIG (reference sequence). V lost 7 bases to trimming and J lost 6 bases, with 15 bases between them. The CDR3, as DNA: TGTGCCTACTGGGGGGGGACCCATGGCTACACCTTC. The encoded protein is CAYWGGTHGYTF.

The V gene is TRBV7-9, the J gene TRBJ2-3; 11 bases fit TRBD2. In germline, CDR1 is SEHNR, CDR2 FQNEAQ (reference sequence). J lost 5 bases, V lost 5 bases, and 15 bases had no gene match. This CDR3 contains 18 residues. In DNA, the CDR3 is TGTGCCAGCAGCGTACTAGCGGGGGACGGGGGTGACGTAGATACGCAGTATTTT. It specifies CASSVLAGDGGDVDTQYF.

This clone turned up a few times. The rearrangement uses TRBV19 and TRBJ1-1; 7 positions agree with TRBD1. The junction had 6 bases not matched to a gene; V was cut back by 7 bases and J by 4 bases. Germline-derived CDR1 and CDR2 are LNHDA and SQIVND (reference sequence). The CDR3 runs to 13 residues. CDR3 in amino acids: CASTPGGVTEAFF. The CDR3, as DNA: TGTGCCAGTACCCCAGGGGGGGTCACTGAAGCTTTCTTT. The complete variable domain, with remaining parts taken from reference TRBV19 and TRBJ1-1, reads DGGITQSPKYLFRKEGQNVTLSCEQNLNHDAMYWYRQDPGQGLRLIYYSQIVNDFQKGDIAEGYSVSREKKESFPLTVTSAQKNPTAFYLCASTPGGVTEAFFGQGTRLTVV.

J is TRBJ2-7 and V is TRBV7-2; perhaps TRBD2 as D (5 bases). The V and J ends lost 1 base and 6 bases respectively, with 16 bases between them. The CDR3 is made up of 15 amino acids. Germline V lookup: CDR1 SGHTA, CDR2 FQGNSA. The CDR3 is CASSLVRGSGSEQYF. CDR3 sequence (DNA): TGTGCCAGCAGCTTAGTCAGAGGATCGGGGTCCGAGCAGTACTTC.

The rearrangement joins TRBV27 to TRBJ1-5; possibly TRBD1 for D (5 bases). Germline-derived CDR1 and CDR2 are MNHEY and SMNVEV (reference sequence). This CDR3 region has 13 residues. V shed 4 bases and J shed 7 bases, with 11 bases lying between them. The CDR3 region is CASSWGQEQPQHF. The CDR3, as DNA: TGTGCCAGCAGTTGGGGCCAGGAGCAGCCCCAGCATTTT.

This clone has more than one count but fewer than ten. The gene calls are TRBV30 and TRBJ1-4; D is unresolved. V lost 1 base and J 6 bases, leaving 12 bases between the germline ends. From germline, CDR1 is GTSNPN and CDR2 SVGIG (reference sequence). The CDR3 loop spans 14 amino acids. In DNA form, the CDR3 reads TGTGCCTGGAGTGGTGTCTCCGAGGATGAAAAACTGTTTTTT. This codes for CAWSGVSEDEKLFF.

This chain uses TRBV9 with TRBJ2-3; 9 bases fit TRBD2. The CDR3 has 19 residues. V lost 4 bases and J lost 0; bases outside the gene matches: 15. CDR1 SGDLS and CDR2 YYNGEE come from the germline V gene. The CDR3 region has the DNA TGTGCCAGCAGCACACTTAGCGGGGGCCTACCCTCTAGCACAGATACGCAGTATTTT. Encoded protein: CASSTLSGGLPSSTDTQYF. Drawing the rest from reference TRBV9 and TRBJ2-3, the complete variable domain is DSGVTQTPKHLITATGQRVTLRCSPRSGDLSVYWYQQSLDQGLQFLIQYYNGEERAKGNILERFSAQQFPDLHSELNLSSLELGDSALYFCASSTLSGGLPSSTDTQYFGPGTRLTVL.

This clone was counted only a few times. The rearrangement links TRBV15 to TRBJ2-3, with 11 positions matching TRBD2. There are 16 residues in the CDR3. Germline CDR1 LNHNV, CDR2 YYDKDF (reference sequence). V was clipped by 0 bases and J by 6 bases; unmatched bases: 5. Here the CDR3 reads CATSRDSGGALDTQYF. In DNA, the CDR3 is TGTGCCACCAGCAGAGATAGCGGGGGGGCCTTGGATACGCAGTATTTT. Full variable domain (rest looked up from reference TRBV15 and TRBJ2-3): DAMVIQNPRYQVTQFGKPVTLSCSQTLNHNVMYWYQQKSSQAPKLLFHYYDKDFNNEADTPDNFQSRRPNTSFCFLDIRSPGLGDTAMYLCATSRDSGGALDTQYFGPGTRLTVL.

This chain connects TRBV5-1 to TRBJ2-5; 7 nucleotides line up with TRBD2. V was pared by 0 bases and J by 3 bases, with 2 bases of the junction left unmatched. Germline V gene data show CDR1 as SGHRS and CDR2 as YFSETQ. CDR3 size: 14 residues. CDR3 protein: CASSLEGLEETQYF. In DNA, the CDR3 is TGCGCCAGCAGCTTGGAAGGACTAGAAGAGACCCAGTACTTC.

This chain uses TRBV29-1 with TRBJ1-1, with a possible D match to TRBD1 (5 bases). The V gene's germline CDR1 is SQVTM and CDR2 ANQGSEA. The CDR3 is made up of 15 amino acids. Between the trimmed V and J ends, which lost 4 bases and 0 bases, there was a span of 15 bases. The CDR3 DNA reads as TGCAGCGTTGTCGTAGGGGATTGCTTGAACACTGAAGCTTTCTTT. Its protein product is CSVVVGDCLNTEAFF.

V gene TRBV27 combines with J gene TRBJ2-7; perhaps TRBD2 as D (6 bases). Germline-derived CDR1 and CDR2 are MNHEY and SMNVEV (reference sequence). The V end lost 4 bases, the J end lost 2 bases, and 18 bases lay between the germline ends. CDR3 length equals 16 residues. The CDR3 is CASSYATGGEAYEQYF. In DNA form, the CDR3 reads TGTGCCAGCAGTTACGCCACCGGGGGTGAGGCCTACGAGCAGTACTTC.

The chain recombines TRBV15 with TRBJ2-7, with TRBD2 as a possible D gene (5 bases). The V end lost 5 bases, the J end lost 0 bases, and 11 bases lay between the germline ends. Germline lookup yields CDR1 LNHNV and CDR2 YYDKDF (reference sequence). This CDR3 has 14 residues. The DNA for the CDR3 is TGTGCCACCAGCGGGTTTCGGGGCTCCTACGAGCAGTACTTC. Translating gives CATSGFRGSYEQYF.

This clone was observed a handful of times. The rearrangement joins TRBV11-1 to TRBJ2-3, with D tentatively TRBD2 (5 bases). V was clipped by 5 bases and J by 15 bases, with 21 bases between them. This CDR3 spans 13 amino acids. Germline loops: CDR1 SGHAT, CDR2 FQDESV (reference sequence). CDR3: CASSLQEGRPRYF. CDR3 bases: TGTGCCAGCAGCCTACAAGAGGGCAGGCCTCGATATTTT.

The chain employs TRBV5-6 and TRBJ1-2, with TRBD1 matching over 8 bases. Germline V gives CDR1 SGHDT, CDR2 YYEEEE. J lost 0 bases, V lost 2 bases, and 9 bases had no gene match. This CDR3 has 17 amino acids. The CDR3 reads CASSLIPDREPNYGYTF. The CDR3 DNA reads as TGTGCCAGCAGCTTAATCCCGGACAGGGAACCTAACTATGGCTACACCTTC. Drawing the rest from reference TRBV5-6 and TRBJ1-2, the complete variable domain is DAGVTQSPTHLIKTRGQQVTLRCSPKSGHDTVSWYQQALGQGPQFIFQYYEEEERQRGNFPDRFSGHQFPNYSSELNVNALLLGDSALYLCASSLIPDREPNYGYTFGSGTRLTVV.

A few counts support this clone. The genes are TRBV29-1 and TRBJ2-5; D may match TRBD1 or TRBD2 (5 bases each). The CDR3 contains 12 residues. Germline CDR1 is SQVTM and CDR2 is ANQGSEA. The V end lost 5 bases, the J end lost 1 base, and 8 bases lay between the germline ends. The CDR3 sequence: CSVLGPQETQYF. Here the CDR3 DNA reads TGCAGCGTTCTGGGACCCCAAGAGACCCAGTACTTC. The whole variable domain, remainder taken from reference TRBV29-1 and TRBJ2-5, is SAVISQKPSRDICQRGTSLTIQCQVDSQVTMMFWYRQQPGQSLTLIATANQGSEATYESGFVIDKFPISRPNLTFSTLTVSNMSPEDSSIYLCSVLGPQETQYFGPGTRLLVL.

This clone has more than one count but fewer than ten. The CDR3 nucleotides read TGCAGCGTTGAAGTATCGGTCTACGAGCAGTACTTC. Protein: CSVEVSVYEQYF. The rearrangement links TRBV29-1 to TRBJ2-7; D gene ambiguous. Germline CDR1 and CDR2: SQVTM and ANQGSEA. The CDR3 is made up of 12 amino acids. V was clipped by 1 base and J by 3 bases, with 7 bases between them.

V and J are TRBV9 and TRBJ1-5; 7 bases are shared with TRBD1. The CDR3 has 14 residues. CDR1 is SGDLS and CDR2 is YYNGEE in the germline V gene. Germline trimming cut 4 bases from V and 7 bases from J; bases unmatched to any gene: 8. The chain's CDR3 is CASSPGGGRQPQHF. The CDR3 nucleotides read TGTGCCAGCAGCCCAGGGGGGGGGCGGCAGCCCCAGCATTTT. The full variable domain, its missing parts supplied by reference TRBV9 and TRBJ1-5, is DSGVTQTPKHLITATGQRVTLRCSPRSGDLSVYWYQQSLDQGLQFLIQYYNGEERAKGNILERFSAQQFPDLHSELNLSSLELGDSALYFCASSPGGGRQPQHFGDGTRLSIL.

This clone was found a few times. This chain links TRBV4-2 with TRBJ1-5, with D possibly being TRBD1 (6 bases). The CDR3 has 15 residues. Germline values: CDR1 LGHNA, CDR2 YNFKEQ. V was trimmed by 3 bases and J by 3 bases, leaving 12 bases between them. CDR3 coding DNA: TGTGCCAGCAGCCAGACACGGACAGTCAATCAGCCCCAGCATTTT. Translating gives CASSQTRTVNQPQHF.

The chain employs TRBV11-2 and TRBJ2-7; D call uncertain. Trimming took 5 bases from V and 0 from J, leaving 8 bases between them. The length of the CDR3 is 13 residues. Germline assignment: CDR1 SGHAT and CDR2 FQNNGV. DNA for the CDR3: TGTGCCAGCAGCGAAGAAACCTCCTACGAGCAGTACTTC. This encodes CASSEETSYEQYF. Together with reference TRBV11-2 and TRBJ2-7, the CDR3 gives the full variable domain: EAGVAQSPRYKIIEKRQSVAFWCNPISGHATLYWYQQILGQGPKLLIQFQNNGVVDDSQLPKDRFSAERLKGVDSTLKIQPAKLEDSAVYLCASSEETSYEQYFGPGTRLTVT.

This clone turned up a few times. V usage is TRBV7-9 and J usage is TRBJ1-2, with D tentatively TRBD1 (6 bases). V was cut by 0 bases and J by 3 bases, with 11 bases left in between. Germline CDR1 SEHNR, CDR2 FQNEAQ (reference sequence). The CDR3 length is 15 residues. CDR3 region: CASSLAVEGDYGYTF. The CDR3 DNA reads TGTGCCAGCAGCTTAGCCGTGGAGGGGGACTATGGCTACACCTTC. Full variable domain (rest looked up from reference TRBV7-9 and TRBJ1-2): DTGVSQNPRHKITKRGQNVTFRCDPISEHNRLYWYRQTLGQGPEFLTYFQNEAQLEKSRLLSDRFSAERPKGSFSTLEIQRTEQGDSAMYLCASSLAVEGDYGYTFGSGTRLTVV.

The rearrangement uses TRBV5-6 and TRBJ2-7; D uncertain. Trimming shortened V by 5 bases and J by 3 bases, and 18 bases separated the two germline ends. Germline CDR1 reads SGHDT; CDR2 reads YYEEEE. This CDR3 has 15 residues. The CDR3 protein is CASRSGFSSFYEQYF. Here the CDR3 DNA reads TGTGCCAGCAGGTCCGGATTCAGCTCCTTCTACGAGCAGTACTTC.

This clone was counted a few times. The rearrangement joins TRBV6-6 to TRBJ2-5; 7 bases are a match to TRBD2. Trimming cost V 2 bases and J 2 bases; bases outside gene matches: 8. The CDR3 loop spans 16 amino acids. Per the germline V gene, CDR1 is MNHNY and CDR2 is SVGAGI (reference sequence). The CDR3 sequence is CASSYPQAGEQETQYF. CDR3 in DNA: TGTGCCAGCAGTTACCCTCAGGCGGGGGAACAAGAGACCCAGTACTTC.

CDR3 in DNA: TGTGCCAGCAGCGTAGTGGAGCGGTCGGAAGCTTTCTTT. It is translated as CASSVVERSEAFF. The chain couples TRBV9 to TRBJ1-1; D gene uncertain. V lost 0 bases, J lost 8 bases, and 11 bases lay in between. The CDR3 runs to 13 residues. CDR1 and CDR2 (germline): SGDLS, YYNGEE.